This T cell receptor beta chain was sequenced in a study of shared clonotypes between healthy human individuals. Execution of the assay was at deep level. The table came from immunoSEQ multiplex PCR; TCRdb's copy has only in-frame clones and leaves some out. The sample shows some 1,900,000 clones, about 95% of them seen only once. V lost 3 bases, J lost 4 bases, and 12 bases lay in between. The CDR3 spans 13 residues. The germline V gene has CDR1 SQVTM and CDR2 ANQGSEA. The naive CD8 population came from CD45RO-negative cells selected for CCR7, without terminally differentiated effector memory CD45RA+ cells. Donors had no recently reported acute infections or vaccinations and were HIV-negative. Note on this clone: Its target is not known.

Study-wide points: Non-shared clonotypes showed lower generation probabilities than clonotypes common to all four donors.

The sequence was collected from a young man in good health. Source material: naive CD8+ T cells sorted from blood. V and J are TRBV29-1 and TRBJ1-2; D perhaps matches TRBD1 (5 bases). The CDR3 protein is CSVELDSRYGYTF. The CDR3 bases are TGCAGCGTTGAGCTAGACAGTCGCTATGGCTACACCTTC.